This T cell receptor (beta chain) was documented in a study of blood T cell repertoires in COVID-19. Overall study context: Acute-phase and convalescent COVID-19 samples originated in the United States, Italy and Spain.

Germline assignment: CDR1 LNHDA and CDR2 SQIVND (reference sequence). This CDR3 comprises 17 residues. V lost 4 bases, J lost 7 bases, and 11 bases stayed unmatched. Generated by immunoSEQ multiplex PCR, the TCRdb table keeps only in-frame clones and is missing some. The profile shows some 90,000 clones, roughly 89% of them singletons. Sequencing used peripheral blood. The source is a woman aged 80 or over with active COVID-19. The chain uses TRBV19 and TRBJ2-1; 12 nucleotides align to TRBD1. As DNA, the CDR3 is TGTGCCAGTAGTACCAGACCGGGGACAGGGGGCATGAATGAGCAGTTCTTC. Translating it yields CASSTRPGTGGMNEQFF.